This T cell receptor (beta chain) was sequenced during a study of blood T cell repertoires in COVID-19. Germline values: CDR1 SQVTM, CDR2 ANQGSEA. V shed 6 bases and J shed 2 bases, with 12 bases lying between them. CDR3 size: 13 residues. Assay: immunoSEQ multiplex PCR; the TCRdb copy retains only in-frame clones and omits some. The table records roughly 200,000 clones, roughly 86% of them present only once. The sample taken for sequencing was peripheral blood. This sequence joins TRBV29-1 and TRBJ2-3, with D perhaps TRBD1 (6 bases). This clonotype originated in a man in his sixties with acute or convalescent COVID-19. CDR3: CSVRTVLTDTQYF. The DNA of the CDR3 is TGCAGCGTGAGGACAGTCCTCACAGATACGCAGTATTTT.